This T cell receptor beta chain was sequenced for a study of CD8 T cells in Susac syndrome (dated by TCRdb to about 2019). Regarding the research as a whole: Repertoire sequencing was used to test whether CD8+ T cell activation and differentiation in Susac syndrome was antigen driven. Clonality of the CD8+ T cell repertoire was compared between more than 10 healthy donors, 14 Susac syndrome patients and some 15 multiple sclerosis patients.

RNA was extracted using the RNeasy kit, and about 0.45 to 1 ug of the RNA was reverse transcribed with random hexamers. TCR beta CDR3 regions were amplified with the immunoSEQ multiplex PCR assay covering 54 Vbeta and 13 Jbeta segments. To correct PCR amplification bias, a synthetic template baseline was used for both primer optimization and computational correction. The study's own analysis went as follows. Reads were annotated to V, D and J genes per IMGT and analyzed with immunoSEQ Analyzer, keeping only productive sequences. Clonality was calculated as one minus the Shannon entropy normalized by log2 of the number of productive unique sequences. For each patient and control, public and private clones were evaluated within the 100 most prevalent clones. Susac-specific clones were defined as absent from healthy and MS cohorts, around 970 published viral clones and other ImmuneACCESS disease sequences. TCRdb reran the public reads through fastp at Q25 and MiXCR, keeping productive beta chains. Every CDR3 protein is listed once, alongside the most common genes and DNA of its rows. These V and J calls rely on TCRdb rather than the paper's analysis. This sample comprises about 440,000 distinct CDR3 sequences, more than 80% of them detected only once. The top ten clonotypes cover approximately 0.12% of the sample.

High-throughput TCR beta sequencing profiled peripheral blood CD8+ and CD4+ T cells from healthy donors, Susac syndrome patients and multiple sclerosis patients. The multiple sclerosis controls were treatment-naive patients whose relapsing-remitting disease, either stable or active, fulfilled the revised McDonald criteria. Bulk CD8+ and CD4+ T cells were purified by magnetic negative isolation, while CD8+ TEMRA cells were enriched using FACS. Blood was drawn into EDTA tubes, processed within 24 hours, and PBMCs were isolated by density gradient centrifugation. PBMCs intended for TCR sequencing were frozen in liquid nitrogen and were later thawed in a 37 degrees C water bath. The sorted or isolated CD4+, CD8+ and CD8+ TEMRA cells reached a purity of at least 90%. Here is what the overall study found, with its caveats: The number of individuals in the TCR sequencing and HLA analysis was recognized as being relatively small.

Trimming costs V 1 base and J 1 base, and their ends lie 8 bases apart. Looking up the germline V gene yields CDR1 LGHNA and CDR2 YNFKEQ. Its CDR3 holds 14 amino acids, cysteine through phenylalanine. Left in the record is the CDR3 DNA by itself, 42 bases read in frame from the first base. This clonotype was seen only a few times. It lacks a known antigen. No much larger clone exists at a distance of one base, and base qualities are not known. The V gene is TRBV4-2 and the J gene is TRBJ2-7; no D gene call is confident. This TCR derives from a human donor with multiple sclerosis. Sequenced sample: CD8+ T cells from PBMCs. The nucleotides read TGTGCCAGCAGCCAAGGGGCCGAGTCCTACGAGCAGTACTTC. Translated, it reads CASSQGAESYEQYF.